The rows below give T cell receptor beta chains drawn from one sample of a study of blood T cell repertoires in COVID-19. Generated by immunoSEQ multiplex PCR, the TCRdb table keeps only in-frame clones and is missing some. The table has fewer than 90,000 clones, around 72% seen once; the top ten hold roughly 14%. Material for sequencing was peripheral blood. These receptor sequences come from an elderly woman with acute or convalescent COVID-19. CDR3s include the opening cysteine and the closing phenylalanine or tryptophan. A D gene is named only where the DNA matches it firmly. Rows give clone size only sometimes, using once, few, many, or a class for an expanded clone.

TRBJ2-7 few TRBV7-2 NA TGTGCCAGCAGCTCACAGGGAACTAGGTACGAGCAGTACTTC CASSSQGTRYEQYF
TRBJ1-1 NA TRBV28 NA TGTGCCAGCAGTTTGTCCCGACAGGTGCCCTCGAGGATTACTGAAGCTTTCTTT CASSLSRQVPSRITEAFF
TRBJ1-1 once TRBV29-1 NA TGCAGCGTTAAACAGACAGGAGCTAACACTGAAGCTTTCTTT CSVKQTGANTEAFF
TRBJ2-5 NA TRBV5-5 NA TGTGCCAGCAGCTTGGCGCAGGGGAAGACCCAGTACTTC CASSLAQGKTQYF
TRBJ2-3 NA TRBV2 TRBD2 TGTGCCAGCAGGGTCGGGGGGGCGGCTAGTAGCACGCAGTATTTT CASRVGGAASSTQYF
TRBJ2-5 NA TRBV2 NA TGTGCCAGCCATAATGCGGGGAGGGGGTACCAAGAGACCCAGTACTTC CASHNAGRGYQETQYF
TRBJ2-3 NA TRBV5-1 TRBD1 TGCGCCAGCAGCTTGGTAACAGGGGGCAACACAGATACGCAGTATTTT CASSLVTGGNTDTQYF
TRBJ1-5 NA TRBV18 TRBD1 TGTGCCAGCTCACCAGACAGGGGGAGCAATCAGCCCCAGCATTTT CASSPDRGSNQPQHF
TRBJ2-6 NA TRBV7-2 NA TGTGCCAGCAGCTTAGCGGGCGTAAGCTCTGGGGCCAACGTCCTGACTTTC CASSLAGVSSGANVLTF
TRBJ1-4 NA TRBV5-6 TRBD1 TGTGCCAGCAGCCTAGGACAGGCGGGTGAAAAACTGTTTTTT CASSLGQAGEKLFF
TRBJ2-1 NA TRBV30 NA TGTGCCTGGAGTGTTTGGGGCGAAACGAATGAGCAGTTCTTC CAWSVWGETNEQFF
TRBJ2-2 few TRBV27 NA TGTGCCAGCAGTTTACGAGACAGTAACACCGGGGAGCTGTTTTTT CASSLRDSNTGELFF
TRBJ1-4 many TRBV19 NA TGTGCCAGTAGTCCGAGACAATCACCTAATGAAAAACTGTTTTTT CASSPRQSPNEKLFF
TRBJ1-2 NA TRBV30 NA TGTGCCTGCGGACAGAACCTTAACTATGGCTACACCTTC CACGQNLNYGYTF
TRBJ1-5 NA TRBV2 NA TGTGCCAGCAGTGAGTGGGGCAGCCAGAGTCGTGATCAGCCCCAGCATTTT CASSEWGSQSRDQPQHF
TRBJ2-1 NA TRBV7-2 TRBD1 TGTGCCAGCAGCTTCGTCGGGACAGATTACAATGAGCAGTTCTTC CASSFVGTDYNEQFF
TRBJ2-5 few TRBV7-2 TRBD2 TGTGCCAGCAGCTTGTTCCTTAGCGGGGCCCAGGGAGAGACCCAGTACTTC CASSLFLSGAQGETQYF
TRBJ1-4 few TRBV29-1 NA TGCAGCGTTGAAGATCGGAGGAGGGGTGAAAAACTGTTTTTT CSVEDRRRGEKLFF
TRBJ1-1 NA TRBV2 TRBD1 TGTGCCAGCAGTATAACAGGGGTTGGCACTGAAGCTTTCTTT CASSITGVGTEAFF
TRBJ1-4 few TRBV19 NA TGTGCCAGTAGTAATGGACTCCGCAGGGGACTGTTTTTT CASSNGLRRGLFF
TRBJ2-5 NA TRBV2 NA TGTGCCAGCAGTGATAGGGAGAAAGAGACCCAGTACTTC CASSDREKETQYF
TRBJ2-1 few TRBV2 NA TGTGCCAGCAGATGGGGCCCCTCTGCCAATGAGCAGTTCTTC CASRWGPSANEQFF
TRBJ1-5 NA TRBV20-1 NA TGCAGTGCTAGTCCAGACAGTAATAGCAATCAGCCCCAGCATTTT CSASPDSNSNQPQHF
TRBJ1-1 NA TRBV11-2 TRBD1 TGTGCCAGCAGCAGCAGGGGGATTGGCGAAGATGAAGCTTTCTTT CASSSRGIGEDEAFF
TRBJ1-5 NA TRBV18 TRBD1 TGTGCCAGCTCCACGACAGGGCAGGGTCAGCCCCAGCATTTT CASSTTGQGQPQHF
TRBJ2-3 NA TRBV5-1 NA TGCGCCAGCAGCTTGACCCTCATAGACTCTCCAGATACGCAGTATTTT CASSLTLIDSPDTQYF
TRBJ1-5 NA TRBV16 NA TGTGCCAGCAGCCAATCGGAGTACGCGGGCCATCAGCCCCAGCATTTT CASSQSEYAGHQPQHF
TRBJ1-5 NA TRBV19 NA TGTGCCAGTAGTTGGGGCAGGGTAGGTAAAAATAGCAATCAGCCCCAGCATTTT CASSWGRVGKNSNQPQHF
TRBJ2-1 NA TRBV30 NA TGTGCCTGGAGTGTACGGGTAGGGGCTTCAAGTGATGAGCAGTTCTTC CAWSVRVGASSDEQFF
TRBJ1-2 NA TRBV24-1 TRBD1 TGTGCCACCAGTGAAGGACAGGGGTATGGCTACACCTTC CATSEGQGYGYTF
TRBJ2-1 few TRBV4-2 TRBD2 TGTGCCAGCAGCCAAGAGGGGGGAGGGTTTAGCAATGAGCAGTTCTTC CASSQEGGGFSNEQFF
TRBJ1-2 NA TRBV12-3/TRBV12-4 NA TGTGCCAGCAGTTTCTCGCTCCGGGACATCTTAACCTTC CASSFSLRDILTF
TRBJ1-2 NA TRBV13 NA TGTGCCAGCAGCCGGGGACACCTAGCTAACTATGGCTACACCTTC CASSRGHLANYGYTF
TRBJ2-2 NA TRBV27 TRBD2 TGTGCCAGCAGTGGAAATCCCTACGGGGGGATCGGGGAGCTGTTTTTT CASSGNPYGGIGELFF
TRBJ2-2 many TRBV29-1 TRBD1 TGCAGCGTTGTTGCACAGGGGGCGAACACCGGGGAGCTGTTTTTT CSVVAQGANTGELFF
TRBJ2-6 NA TRBV2 TRBD1 TGTGCCAGCACCAGACAGGGCTCTGGGGCCAACGTCCTGACTTTC CASTRQGSGANVLTF
TRBJ1-2 NA TRBV27 NA TGTGCCAGCAGTTTATCCATATCCGCTGGACAGCCCTTCTATGGCTACACCTTC CASSLSISAGQPFYGYTF
TRBJ1-4 few TRBV4-1 NA TGCGCCAGCAGCCAAGAATACTGGGCGTCTGGGAGTGAAAAACTGTTTTTT CASSQEYWASGSEKLFF
TRBJ1-2 NA TRBV4-2 NA TGTGCCAGCAGCCAAGTGGCGGACACGGGCTACACCTTC CASSQVADTGYTF
TRBJ1-2 NA TRBV7-9 TRBD1 TGTGCCAGCAGCTGGGGACAGGGGGCTTATGGCTACACCTTC CASSWGQGAYGYTF
TRBJ2-3 NA TRBV9 TRBD2 TGTGCCAGCAGCGTAGGCGGCGGGGGGACAGATACGCAGTATTTT CASSVGGGGTDTQYF